The clone carrying this T cell receptor (beta chain) was picked up a small number of times. Its antigen is not identified. From the 5' RACE reads, TCRdb called clonotypes with MiXCR, one entry per CDR3 protein. The data contain fewer than 650,000 distinct CDR3 sequences, about an eighth of them singletons. The sample belongs to a study of CD8 T cells in ankylosing spondylitis. General study findings and limits: According to the report, clones linked to the disease were significantly enriched in matched synovial fluid samples taken from ankylosing spondylitis patients. A TCR beta motif made of eight highly homologous variants seemed typical of ankylosing spondylitis blood.

Sequences were obtained from blood, either unsorted or a sorted T cell fraction (not recorded which). The clonotype originates from a male donor with ankylosing spondylitis.

In DNA form, the CDR3 reads TGCGCCAGCAGTCTCCTCGGGACAGGAGAAGCTTTCTTT. Residues: CASSLLGTGEAFF. The rearrangement joins TRBV5-1 to TRBJ1-1, with TRBD1 identical over 8 bases. CDR3 length: 13 amino acids. Looked up from germline, CDR1 is SGHRS and CDR2 is YFSETQ. V was clipped by 5 bases and J by 8 bases; unmatched bases: 8. The full variable domain, rest sourced from reference TRBV5-1 and TRBJ1-1, is KAGVTQTPRYLIKTRGQQVTLSCSPISGHRSVSWYQQTPGQGLQFLFEYFSETQRNKGNFPGRFSGRQFSNSRSEMNVSTLELGDSALYLCASSLLGTGEAFFGQGTRLTVV.